This T cell receptor beta chain was found in a study of control samples from healthy donors and cancer patients. V shed 5 bases and J shed 0 bases, with 10 bases lying between them. The CDR3 consists of 13 residues. Per the germline V gene, CDR1 is GTSNPN and CDR2 is SVGIG (reference sequence). The data were produced by immunoSEQ multiplex PCR, yet TCRdb's version contains in-frame clones alone and is incomplete. Altogether 150,000 or so clones are present, about 94% being singletons, with the ten largest covering approximately 5.5%. What was sequenced was blood. This TCR derives from a man between 40 and 49 years old in good health. The V gene is TRBV30, the J gene TRBJ1-1; D is ambiguous. The CDR3 DNA reads as TGTGCCTGGCCGAGGGTGGTGAACACTGAAGCTTTCTTT. Protein: CAWPRVVNTEAFF.